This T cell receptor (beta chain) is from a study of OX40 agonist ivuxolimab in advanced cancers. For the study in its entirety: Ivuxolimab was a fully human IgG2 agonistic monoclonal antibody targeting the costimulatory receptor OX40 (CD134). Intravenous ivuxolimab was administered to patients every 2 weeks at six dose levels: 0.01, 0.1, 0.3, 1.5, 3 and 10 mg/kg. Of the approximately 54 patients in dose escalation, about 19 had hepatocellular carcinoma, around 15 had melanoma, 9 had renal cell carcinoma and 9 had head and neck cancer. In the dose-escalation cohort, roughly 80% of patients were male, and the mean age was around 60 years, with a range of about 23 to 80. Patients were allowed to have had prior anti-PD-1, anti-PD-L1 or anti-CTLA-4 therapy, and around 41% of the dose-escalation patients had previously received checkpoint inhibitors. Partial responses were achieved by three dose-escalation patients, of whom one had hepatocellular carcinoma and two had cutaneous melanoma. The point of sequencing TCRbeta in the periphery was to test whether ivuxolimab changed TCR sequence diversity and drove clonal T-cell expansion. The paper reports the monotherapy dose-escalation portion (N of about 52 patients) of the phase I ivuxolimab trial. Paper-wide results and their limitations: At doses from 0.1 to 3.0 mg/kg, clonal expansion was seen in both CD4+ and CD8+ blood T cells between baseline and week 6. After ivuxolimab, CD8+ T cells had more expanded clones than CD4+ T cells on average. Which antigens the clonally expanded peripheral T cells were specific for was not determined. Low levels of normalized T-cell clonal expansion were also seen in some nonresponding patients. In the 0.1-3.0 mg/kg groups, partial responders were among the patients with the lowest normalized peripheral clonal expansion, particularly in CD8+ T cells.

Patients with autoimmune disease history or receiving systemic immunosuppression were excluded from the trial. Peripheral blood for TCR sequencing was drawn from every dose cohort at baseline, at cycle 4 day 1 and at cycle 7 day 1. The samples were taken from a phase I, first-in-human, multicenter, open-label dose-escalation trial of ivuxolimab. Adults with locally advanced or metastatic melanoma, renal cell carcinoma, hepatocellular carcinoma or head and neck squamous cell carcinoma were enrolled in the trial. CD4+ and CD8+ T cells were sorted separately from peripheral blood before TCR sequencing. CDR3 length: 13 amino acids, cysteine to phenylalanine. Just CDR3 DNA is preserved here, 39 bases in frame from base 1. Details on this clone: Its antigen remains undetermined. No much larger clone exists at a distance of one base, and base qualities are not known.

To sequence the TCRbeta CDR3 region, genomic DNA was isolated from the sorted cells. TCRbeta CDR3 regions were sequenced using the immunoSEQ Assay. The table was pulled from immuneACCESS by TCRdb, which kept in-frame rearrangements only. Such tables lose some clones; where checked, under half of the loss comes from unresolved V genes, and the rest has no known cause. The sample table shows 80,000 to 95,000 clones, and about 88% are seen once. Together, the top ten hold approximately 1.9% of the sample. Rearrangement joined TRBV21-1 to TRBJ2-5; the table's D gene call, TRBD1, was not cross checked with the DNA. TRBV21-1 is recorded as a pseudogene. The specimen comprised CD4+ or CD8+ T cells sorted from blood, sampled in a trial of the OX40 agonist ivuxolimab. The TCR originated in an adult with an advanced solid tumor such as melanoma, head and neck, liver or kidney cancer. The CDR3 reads CASSTNTQETQYF. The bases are TGTGCCAGCAGCACCAACACCCAAGAGACCCAGTACTTC.